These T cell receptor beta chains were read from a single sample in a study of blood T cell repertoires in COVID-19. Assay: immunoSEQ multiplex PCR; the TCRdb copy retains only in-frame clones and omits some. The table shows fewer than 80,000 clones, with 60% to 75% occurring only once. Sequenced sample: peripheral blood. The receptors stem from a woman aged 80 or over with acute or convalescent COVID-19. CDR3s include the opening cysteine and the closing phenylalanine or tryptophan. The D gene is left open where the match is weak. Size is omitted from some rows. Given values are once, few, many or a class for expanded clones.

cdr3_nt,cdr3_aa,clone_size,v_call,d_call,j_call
TGTGCCAGCAGCTTAGGGGGGGAAGAGACCCAGTACTTC,CASSLGGEETQYF,NA,TRBV11-2,NA,TRBJ2-5
TGCGCCAGCAGCCTCCGACAGGGCGAATCCTATGGCTACACCTTC,CASSLRQGESYGYTF,few,TRBV5-1,TRBD1,TRBJ1-2
TGTGCCAGTAGTGCCACGGCGGGGGGTGAGCAGTACTTC,CASSATAGGEQYF,NA,TRBV19,TRBD2,TRBJ2-7
TGCAGCGTTGGGGTGACAGGGTGGAGCGGGGAGCTGTTTTTT,CSVGVTGWSGELFF,NA,TRBV29-1,TRBD1,TRBJ2-2
TGTGCCAGTACTAGCGGGAGGGCAAGGGAGCTGTTTTTT,CASTSGRARELFF,NA,TRBV28,TRBD2,TRBJ2-2
TGTGCCAGCAGCCACAAACCGGGACTAGTCCTATCGAACACCGGGGAGCTGTTTTTT,CASSHKPGLVLSNTGELFF,NA,TRBV4-2,TRBD2,TRBJ2-2
TGTGCCAGCAGCCCTACGGGGGGCGGGACTGAAGCTTTCTTT,CASSPTGGGTEAFF,few,TRBV5-5,NA,TRBJ1-1
TGTGCCATCAGTGAGCTAGCGGGAAGCAATGAGCAGTTCTTC,CAISELAGSNEQFF,NA,TRBV10-3,TRBD2,TRBJ2-1
TGTGCCAGCACCCTGGGGGAGGGCGGGGGCCACGAGCAGTACTTC,CASTLGEGGGHEQYF,NA,TRBV5-4,NA,TRBJ2-7
TGTGCCAGCAGCCTCGGGACAGGGAGTCAGCCCCAGCATTTT,CASSLGTGSQPQHF,NA,TRBV6-2/TRBV6-3,TRBD1,TRBJ1-5
TGTGCCAGCAGCCTGGGACTAGCGGGAGCCCACTACGAGCAGTACTTC,CASSLGLAGAHYEQYF,NA,TRBV5-6,TRBD2,TRBJ2-7
TGTGCCAGCAGCTCTAGCGGGAGTCAAGCCTACAATGAGCAGTTCTTC,CASSSSGSQAYNEQFF,NA,TRBV13,TRBD2,TRBJ2-1
TGTGCCAGCAGCCCGGAAGGGTCTGGGAGGGCCCAGCATTTT,CASSPEGSGRAQHF,once,TRBV5-5,NA,TRBJ1-5